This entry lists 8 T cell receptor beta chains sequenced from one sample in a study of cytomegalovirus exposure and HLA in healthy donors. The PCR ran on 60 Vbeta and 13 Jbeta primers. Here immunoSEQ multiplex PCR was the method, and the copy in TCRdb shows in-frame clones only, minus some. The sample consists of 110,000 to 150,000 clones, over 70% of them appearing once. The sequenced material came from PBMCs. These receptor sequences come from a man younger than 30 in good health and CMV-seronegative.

CDR3 residues: CASRAGQVAYEQYF. DNA for the CDR3: TGTGCCAGCAGAGCTGGACAGGTAGCCTACGAGCAGTACTTC. The rearrangement joins TRBV6-4 to TRBJ2-7, with TRBD1 matching over 7 bases. Germline values: CDR1 MRHNA, CDR2 SNTAGT. J was trimmed by 2 bases and V by 6 bases; bases with no gene match: 7. The CDR3 spans 14 residues.

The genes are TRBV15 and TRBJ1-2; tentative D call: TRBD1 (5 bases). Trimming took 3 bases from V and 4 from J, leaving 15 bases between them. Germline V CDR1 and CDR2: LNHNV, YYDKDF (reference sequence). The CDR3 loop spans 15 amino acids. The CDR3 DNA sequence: TGTGCCACCAGCAGTACACTCAGACAGACCTATGGCTACACCTTC. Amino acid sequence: CATSSTLRQTYGYTF.

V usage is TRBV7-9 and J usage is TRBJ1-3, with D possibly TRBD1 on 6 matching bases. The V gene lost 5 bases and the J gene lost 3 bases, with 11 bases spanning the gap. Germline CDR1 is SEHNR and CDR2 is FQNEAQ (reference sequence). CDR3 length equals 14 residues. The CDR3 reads CASSRGRGGNTIYF. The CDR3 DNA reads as TGTGCCAGCAGCCGGGGCAGGGGTGGAAACACCATATATTTT.

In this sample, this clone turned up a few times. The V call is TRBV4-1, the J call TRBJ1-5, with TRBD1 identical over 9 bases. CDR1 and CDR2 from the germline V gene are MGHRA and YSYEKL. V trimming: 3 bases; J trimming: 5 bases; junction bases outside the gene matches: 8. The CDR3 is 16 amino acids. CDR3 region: CASSQAGTGNDQPQHF. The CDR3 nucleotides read TGCGCCAGCAGCCAGGCGGGGACAGGGAATGATCAGCCCCAGCATTTT.

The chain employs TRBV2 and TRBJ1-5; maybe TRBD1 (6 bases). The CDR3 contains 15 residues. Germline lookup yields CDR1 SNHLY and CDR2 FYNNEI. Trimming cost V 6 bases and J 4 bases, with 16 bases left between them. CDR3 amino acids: CASRDGTWGNQPQHF. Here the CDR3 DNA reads TGTGCCAGCAGAGATGGGACATGGGGGAATCAGCCCCAGCATTTT.

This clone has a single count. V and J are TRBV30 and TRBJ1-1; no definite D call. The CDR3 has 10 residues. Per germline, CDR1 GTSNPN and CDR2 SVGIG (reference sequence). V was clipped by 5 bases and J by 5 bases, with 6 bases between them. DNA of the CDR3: TGTGCCTGGGCCCAGACTGAAGCTTTCTTT. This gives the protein CAWAQTEAFF.

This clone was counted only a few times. DNA of the CDR3: TGTGCCAGCAGCGATTGGGGGCAGGGGGTCTCCCTCTCGGGCTACACCTTC. Its protein product is CASSDWGQGVSLSGYTF. The rearrangement uses TRBV9 and TRBJ1-2, with TRBD1 matching 7 bases. Germline CDR1 is SGDLS and CDR2 is YYNGEE. The ends lost 3 bases at V and 8 bases at J; junction bases unmatched: 19. The CDR3 sequence is 17 residues long.

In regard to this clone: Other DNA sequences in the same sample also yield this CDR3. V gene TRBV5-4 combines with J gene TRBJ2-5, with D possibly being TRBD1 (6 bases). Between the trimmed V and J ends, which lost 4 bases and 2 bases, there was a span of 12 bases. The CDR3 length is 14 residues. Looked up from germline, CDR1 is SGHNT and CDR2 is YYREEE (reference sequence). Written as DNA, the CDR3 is TGTGCCAGCAGCCCCCGTACAGGGCAAGAGACCCAGTACTTC. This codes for CASSPRTGQETQYF.